These 10 T cell receptor beta chains originate from one sample sequenced in a study of T cells after yellow fever vaccination. MiXCR, applied by TCRdb to the 5' RACE reads, yields one record per CDR3 protein. The sample has more than 200,000 distinct CDR3 sequences, around 3.5% seen once. Sequences were derived from PBMCs, sampled 15 days after the yellow fever booster vaccination. The receptor set was obtained from a man between 18 and 29 years old who received the YFV17D yellow fever vaccine.

This clonotype was detected many times. The V gene is TRBV20-1, the J gene TRBJ2-1; 11 bases line up with TRBD2. There are 15 residues in the CDR3. Germline V gene data show CDR1 as DFQATT and CDR2 as SNEGSKA (reference sequence). V shed 6 bases, J shed 4 bases, and the junction held 8 bases outside the gene matches. DNA of the CDR3: TGCAGTGCCACCCCGACTAGCGGGGTGTACAATGAGCAGTTCTTC. Translated: CSATPTSGVYNEQFF.

This clonotype appeared a few times. The V call is TRBV5-1, the J call TRBJ1-5; D may be TRBD1 (5 bases). Germline lookup yields CDR1 SGHRS and CDR2 YFSETQ. V shed 4 bases and J shed 0 bases, with 11 bases lying between them. There are 15 residues in the CDR3. CDR3 nucleotides: TGCGCCAGCAGCCTTGACAGCAATAGCAATCAGCCCCAGCATTTT. Residues: CASSLDSNSNQPQHF. The variable domain in full, with the rest retrieved from reference TRBV5-1 and TRBJ1-5, is KAGVTQTPRYLIKTRGQQVTLSCSPISGHRSVSWYQQTPGQGLQFLFEYFSETQRNKGNFPGRFSGRQFSNSRSEMNVSTLELGDSALYLCASSLDSNSNQPQHFGDGTRLSIL.

In its sample, this clonotype was seen many times. The V call is TRBV6-2 or TRBV6-3, the J call TRBJ2-7; D gene ambiguous. There are 13 residues in the CDR3. Germline CDR1 MNHEY, CDR2 SVGEGT. With 4 bases removed from V and 3 bases from J, the gap between germline ends came to 10 bases. The CDR3 sequence: CASSSTPIYEQYV. The CDR3 bases are TGTGCCAGCAGTTCCACTCCCATCTACGAGCAGTACGTC.

This clonotype was seen ten or more times. This rearrangement joins TRBV20-1 to TRBJ2-3; D perhaps matches TRBD2 (6 bases). CDR1 DFQATT and CDR2 SNEGSKA come from the germline V gene (reference sequence). The CDR3 is made up of 15 amino acids. Trimming pared 3 bases from V and 6 bases from J, leaving 19 bases between. CDR3 residues: CSASRDSQLGDTQYF. CDR3 coding DNA: TGCAGTGCTAGCCGGGACTCCCAACTAGGGGATACGCAGTATTTT.

At least ten counts were recorded for this clonotype. V is TRBV11-2 and J is TRBJ2-1, with TRBD2 identical over 8 bases. Trimming took 11 bases from V and 4 from J; bases not matched to a gene: 7. Germline CDR1 is SGHAT and CDR2 is FQNNGV. This CDR3 has 13 amino acids. CDR3 sequence: CASSGGEYNEQFF. CDR3 bases: TGTGCCTCCTCCGGGGGGGAATACAATGAGCAGTTCTTC. The variable domain in full, with the rest retrieved from reference TRBV11-2 and TRBJ2-1, is EAGVAQSPRYKIIEKRQSVAFWCNPISGHATLYWYQQILGQGPKLLIQFQNNGVVDDSQLPKDRFSAERLKGVDSTLKIQPAKLEDSAVYLCASSGGEYNEQFFGPGTRLTVL.

This clonotype was seen repeatedly, ten times or more. The rearrangement joins TRBV12-3 or TRBV12-4 to TRBJ2-1; D unclear. Trimming shortened V by 1 base and J by 5 bases, and 12 bases separated the two germline ends. This CDR3 has 15 amino acids. The CDR3 protein is CASSLGWQNHNEQFF. The DNA of the CDR3 is TGTGCCAGCAGTTTAGGATGGCAAAACCACAATGAGCAGTTCTTC.

The table lists this clonotype with many counts. J is TRBJ1-4 and V is TRBV5-1; 10 positions agree with TRBD1. Germline V CDR1 and CDR2: SGHRS, YFSETQ. This CDR3 is built from 16 residues. Trimming cost V 4 bases and J 7 bases; bases outside gene matches: 10. The CDR3 sequence is CASSLGQGEDGEKLFF. CDR3 sequence (DNA): TGCGCCAGCAGCCTCGGACAGGGGGAAGACGGTGAAAAACTGTTTTTT.

The genes are TRBV18 and TRBJ2-3; no clear D. This CDR3 is built from 13 residues. V was trimmed by 3 bases and J by 3 bases, leaving 7 bases between them. Germline loops: CDR1 KGHSH, CDR2 LQKENI. The DNA for the CDR3 is TGTGCCAGCTCACCGATAACAACAGATACGCAGTATTTT. Encoded protein: CASSPITTDTQYF.

This clonotype has ten or more counts. The CDR3 spells CASSLGTGDEQFF. DNA of the CDR3: TGCGCCAGCAGCTTAGGGACAGGGGATGAGCAGTTCTTC. The chain uses TRBV5-1 and TRBJ2-1, with 10 bases identical to TRBD1. Germline V gene lookup returns CDR1 SGHRS and CDR2 YFSETQ. This CDR3 region has 13 residues. V gave up 2 bases and J gave up 8 bases; unmatched junction bases: 1.

This clonotype was recorded many times. V gene TRBV27 combines with J gene TRBJ2-7; unclear D gene. V lost 6 bases to trimming and J lost 7 bases, with 19 bases between them. Germline V CDR1 and CDR2: MNHEY, SMNVEV (reference sequence). The CDR3 length is 14 residues. CDR3 amino acids: CASSSAPHFGEQYF. The CDR3 region has the DNA TGTGCCAGCAGCTCGGCCCCTCATTTTGGGGAGCAGTACTTC.